These T cell receptor beta chains were read from a single sample in a study of spatial heterogeneity in lung cancer. TCRdb passed the 5' RACE reads through MiXCR, listing each CDR3 protein once. The repertoire holds roughly 7,800 distinct CDR3 sequences, with about 9.3% as singletons. The sample here was lung tumor tissue, taken at surgery. These receptors came from a male donor with early-stage non-small cell lung cancer. Both conserved end residues are part of each CDR3. The D gene is left open where the match is weak. Size is omitted from some rows. Given values are once, few, many or a class for expanded clones.

>many|TRBV28|TRBJ1-6|-
CASSPGGGVSPLHF
TGTGCCAGCAGCCCCGGGGGGGGCGTTTCACCCCTCCACTTT
>few|TRBV18|TRBJ2-5|-
CASSPRPGQQETQYF
TGTGCCAGCTCACCTCGGCCAGGGCAGCAAGAGACCCAGTACTTC
>many|TRBV7-7|TRBJ2-5|TRBD2
CASSSTVAGGRETQYF
TGTGCTAGCAGCTCTACGGTAGCGGGAGGGCGAGAGACCCAGTACTTC
>many|TRBV5-1|TRBJ2-7|-
CASSWGHVSSYEQYF
TGCGCCAGCAGCTGGGGACATGTAAGCTCCTACGAGCAGTACTTC
>many|TRBV7-9|TRBJ1-2|-
CASSLGSVRSYGYTF
TGTGCCAGCAGCTTAGGTTCTGTCAGGAGCTATGGCTACACCTTC
>-|TRBV11-1|TRBJ2-7|TRBD1
CASSLGPGQGTREQYF
TGTGCCAGCAGCTTAGGGCCGGGACAGGGGACGCGCGAGCAGTACTTC
>few|TRBV20-1|TRBJ2-2|-
CSAPKRDTGELFF
TGCAGTGCTCCAAAGCGGGACACCGGGGAGCTGTTTTTT
>-|TRBV23-1|TRBJ2-3|-
CASRREPLAKYF
TGCGCCAGCAGACGGGAGCCACTAGCCAAGTATTTT
>many|TRBV7-9|TRBJ2-4|-
CASSSDPKNIQYF
TGTGCCAGCAGCTCCGACCCAAAAAACATTCAGTACTTC
>medium-sized|TRBV28|TRBJ2-2|TRBD2
CASSLDPREAGELFF
TGTGCCAGCAGTTTAGACCCGCGGGAGGCCGGGGAGCTGTTTTTT
>medium-sized|TRBV30|TRBJ1-4|TRBD1
CAWGTGVNEKLFF
TGTGCCTGGGGGACAGGGGTAAATGAAAAACTGTTTTTT
>few|TRBV18|TRBJ2-2|TRBD1
CASSPGQGGTGELFF
TGTGCCAGCTCACCTGGACAGGGTGGCACCGGGGAGCTGTTTTTT
>medium-sized|TRBV12-3/TRBV12-4|TRBJ2-1|TRBD2
CASSPYSGSLGGEQFF
TGTGCCAGCAGTCCCTATAGCGGGAGTCTAGGCGGTGAGCAGTTCTTC
>medium-sized|TRBV12-3/TRBV12-4|TRBJ2-1|-
CASSLPLNYNEQFF
TGTGCCAGCAGTCTTCCCTTGAACTACAATGAGCAGTTCTTC
>medium-sized|TRBV27|TRBJ1-5|TRBD1
CASSQTGGAPQPQHF
TGTGCCAGCAGCCAGACAGGGGGCGCCCCTCAGCCCCAGCATTTT
>-|TRBV29-1|TRBJ2-7|TRBD2
CSVEDLHTSGNYEQYF
TGCAGCGTTGAAGATCTTCATACTAGCGGGAACTACGAGCAGTACTTC
>medium-sized|TRBV28|TRBJ2-7|TRBD2
CASITGGGSYEQYF
TGTGCCAGCATAACGGGAGGCGGCTCCTACGAGCAGTACTTC
>few|TRBV11-3|TRBJ2-1|-
CASSQAAYNEQFF
TGTGCCAGCAGTCAGGCAGCTTACAATGAGCAGTTCTTC
>medium-sized|TRBV5-4|TRBJ1-2|-
CASSLEFRNYGYTF
TGTGCCAGCAGCTTGGAGTTCAGAAACTATGGCTACACCTTC
>medium-sized|TRBV5-1|TRBJ2-7|TRBD1
CASKQGQGAYEQYF
TGCGCCAGCAAACAAGGACAGGGGGCCTACGAGCAGTACTTC
>medium-sized|TRBV7-2|TRBJ2-3|TRBD1
CASSEGQGFYSTDTQYF
TGTGCCAGCAGCGAGGGACAGGGGTTTTATAGCACAGATACGCAGTATTTT
>-|TRBV20-1|TRBJ1-2|-
CSAPGKGKDYGYTF
TGCAGTGCCCCAGGCAAGGGGAAGGACTATGGCTACACCTTC
>-|TRBV25-1|TRBJ1-4|TRBD1
CASSTGQGGVEKLFF
TGTGCCAGCAGTACCGGACAGGGGGGGGTTGAAAAACTGTTTTTT
>medium-sized|TRBV7-3|TRBJ2-2|TRBD2
CASSLKPGLAGANTGELFF
TGTGCCAGCAGCTTAAAACCCGGACTAGCGGGGGCCAACACCGGGGAGCTGTTTTTT
>medium-sized|TRBV12-3/TRBV12-4|TRBJ2-1|TRBD2
CASKITGTSYNEQFF
TGTGCCAGCAAAATTACTGGGACTAGCTACAATGAGCAGTTCTTC